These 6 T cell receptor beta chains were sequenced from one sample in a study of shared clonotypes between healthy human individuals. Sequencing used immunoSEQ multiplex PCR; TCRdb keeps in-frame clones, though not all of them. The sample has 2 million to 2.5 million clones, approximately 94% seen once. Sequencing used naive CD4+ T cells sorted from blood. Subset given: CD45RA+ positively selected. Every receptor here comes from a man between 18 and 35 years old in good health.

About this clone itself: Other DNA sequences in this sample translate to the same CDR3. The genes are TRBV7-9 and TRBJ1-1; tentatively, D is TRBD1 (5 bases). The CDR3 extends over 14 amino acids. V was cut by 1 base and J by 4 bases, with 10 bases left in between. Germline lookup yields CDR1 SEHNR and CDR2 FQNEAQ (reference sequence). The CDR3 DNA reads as TGTGCCAGCAGCTTAGAAGGGGAGGGCACTGAAGCTTTCTTT. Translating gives CASSLEGEGTEAFF.

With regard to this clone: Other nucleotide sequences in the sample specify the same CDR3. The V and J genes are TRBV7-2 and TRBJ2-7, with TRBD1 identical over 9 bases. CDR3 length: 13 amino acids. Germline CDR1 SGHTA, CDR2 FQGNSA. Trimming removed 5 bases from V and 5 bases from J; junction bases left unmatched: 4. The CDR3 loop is CASSLNRGHEQYF. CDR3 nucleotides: TGTGCCAGCAGCCTTAACAGGGGGCACGAGCAGTACTTC.

CDR3 protein: CASRLTGGGNNEQFF. CDR3 nucleotides: TGTGCCAGCAGATTGACAGGGGGCGGTAACAATGAGCAGTTCTTC. This chain connects TRBV7-2 to TRBJ2-1; 10 positions match TRBD1. The CDR3 has 15 amino acids. Germline V gene data show CDR1 as SGHTA and CDR2 as FQGNSA. The V segment lost 6 bases and the J segment 5 bases; nucleotides outside the gene matches: 7.

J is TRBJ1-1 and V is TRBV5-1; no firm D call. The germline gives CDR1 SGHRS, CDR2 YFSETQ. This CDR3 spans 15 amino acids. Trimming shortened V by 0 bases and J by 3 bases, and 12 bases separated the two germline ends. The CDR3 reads CASSLVVGLHTEAFF. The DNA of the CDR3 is TGCGCCAGCAGCTTGGTGGTAGGCTTACACACTGAAGCTTTCTTT.

Here the CDR3 reads CAWRKSGSSSYEQYF. In DNA, the CDR3 is TGTGCCTGGAGGAAGAGCGGGTCTAGCTCCTACGAGCAGTACTTC. V gene TRBV30 combines with J gene TRBJ2-7, with D perhaps TRBD2 (6 bases). The V gene's germline CDR1 is GTSNPN and CDR2 SVGIG (reference sequence). The length of the CDR3 is 15 residues. Trimming cost V 3 bases and J 0 bases, with 15 bases left between them.

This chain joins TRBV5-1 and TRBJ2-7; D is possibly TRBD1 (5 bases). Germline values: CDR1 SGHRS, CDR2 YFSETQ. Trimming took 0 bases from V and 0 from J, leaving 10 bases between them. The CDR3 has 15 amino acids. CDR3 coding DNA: TGCGCCAGCAGCTTGGAAGGGGTCAGCTCCTACGAGCAGTACTTC. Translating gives CASSLEGVSSYEQYF.